This T cell receptor (beta chain) is drawn from a study of cytomegalovirus exposure and HLA in healthy donors. On this clone itself: Its antigen is not identified.

The PCR had 60 Vbeta and 13 Jbeta primers. Generated by immunoSEQ multiplex PCR, the TCRdb table keeps only in-frame clones and is missing some. The data show about 96,000 clones, around 74% seen once. CDR1 and CDR2 from the germline V gene are LGHNA and YSLEER. The trim removed 3 bases at V and 5 bases at J, leaving 1 base unmatched. The CDR3 runs 15 residues. Overall study results and limits: Confirmation in vitro established that three CMV-associated chains were specific for CMV antigens. About 90% or about 30% of the time was how often most TCR beta V segments were productive, according to an earlier analysis.

The receptor was derived from a female donor in good health and CMV-seropositive. The rearrangement uses TRBV4-3 and TRBJ2-1; 13 bases match TRBD2. Sequenced sample: PBMCs. The CDR3 spells CASSHGTSGDNEQFF. CDR3 coding DNA: TGCGCCAGCAGCCACGGGACTAGCGGGGACAATGAGCAGTTCTTC.